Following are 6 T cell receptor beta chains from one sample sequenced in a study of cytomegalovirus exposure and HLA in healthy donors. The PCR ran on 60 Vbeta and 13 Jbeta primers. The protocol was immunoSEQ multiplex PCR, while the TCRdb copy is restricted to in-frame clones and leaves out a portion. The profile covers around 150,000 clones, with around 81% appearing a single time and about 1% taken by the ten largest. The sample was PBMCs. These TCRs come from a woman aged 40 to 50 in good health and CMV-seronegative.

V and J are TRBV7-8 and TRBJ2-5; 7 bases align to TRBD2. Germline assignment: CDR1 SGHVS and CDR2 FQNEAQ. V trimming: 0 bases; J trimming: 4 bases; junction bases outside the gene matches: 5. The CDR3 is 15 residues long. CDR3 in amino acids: CASSLAAGVRETQYF. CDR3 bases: TGTGCCAGCAGCTTAGCGGCGGGAGTACGAGAGACCCAGTACTTC.

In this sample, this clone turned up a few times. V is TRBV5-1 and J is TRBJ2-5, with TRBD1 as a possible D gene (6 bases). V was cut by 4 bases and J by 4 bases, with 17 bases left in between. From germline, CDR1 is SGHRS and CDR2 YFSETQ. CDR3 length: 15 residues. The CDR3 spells CASSLKQGSGETQYF. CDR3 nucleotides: TGCGCCAGCAGCCTGAAACAGGGTTCGGGAGAGACCCAGTACTTC.

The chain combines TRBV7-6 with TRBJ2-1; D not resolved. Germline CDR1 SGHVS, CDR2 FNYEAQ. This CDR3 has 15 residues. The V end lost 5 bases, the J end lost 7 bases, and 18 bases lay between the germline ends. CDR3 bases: TGTGCCAGCAGCAAAAGAATCACTGATCGAAATGAGCAGTTCTTC. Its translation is CASSKRITDRNEQFF.

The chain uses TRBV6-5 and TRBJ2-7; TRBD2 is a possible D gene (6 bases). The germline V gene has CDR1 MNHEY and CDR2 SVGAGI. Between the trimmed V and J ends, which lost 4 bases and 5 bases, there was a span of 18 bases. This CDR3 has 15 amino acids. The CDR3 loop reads CASSSGGIGNHEQYF. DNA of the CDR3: TGTGCCAGCAGTTCAGGAGGGATTGGCAACCACGAGCAGTACTTC.

CDR3 sequence: CASAGLAPLYEQYF. The CDR3 coding sequence is TGTGCCAGCGCCGGGCTAGCGCCCCTCTACGAGCAGTACTTC. V gene TRBV2 combines with J gene TRBJ2-7; possible D gene TRBD2, 6 bases. Between the trimmed V and J ends, which lost 8 bases and 3 bases, there was a span of 17 bases. CDR3 length: 14 residues. Germline V gene data show CDR1 as SNHLY and CDR2 as FYNNEI.

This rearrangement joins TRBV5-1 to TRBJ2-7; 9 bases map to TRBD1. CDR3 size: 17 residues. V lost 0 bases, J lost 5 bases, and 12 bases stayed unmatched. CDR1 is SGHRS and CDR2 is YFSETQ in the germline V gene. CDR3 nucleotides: TGCGCCAGCAGCTTGGGTCCTATGGGACAGGGTTCAAACGAGCAGTACTTC. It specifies CASSLGPMGQGSNEQYF.